This TCR beta chain was captured by sequencing in a study of T cell responses to AZD1222 COVID-19 vaccine. Sequencing used immunoSEQ multiplex PCR; TCRdb keeps in-frame clones, though not all of them. This sample has 140,000 or so clones, with approximately 89% found just once. V shed 5 bases and J shed 6 bases, with 13 bases lying between them. This CDR3 is built from 13 residues. Germline-derived CDR1 and CDR2 are SGHTA and FQGNSA. V gene TRBV7-2 combines with J gene TRBJ1-1, with TRBD1 as a possible D gene (5 bases). Material: peripheral blood, obtained 28 days after the second AZD1222 dose. This sequence originates from an adult who received the AZD1222 COVID-19 vaccine. The DNA for the CDR3 is TGTGCCAGCAGCCCCGGGGGAGATCCTGAAGCTTTCTTT. Protein sequence: CASSPGGDPEAFF.